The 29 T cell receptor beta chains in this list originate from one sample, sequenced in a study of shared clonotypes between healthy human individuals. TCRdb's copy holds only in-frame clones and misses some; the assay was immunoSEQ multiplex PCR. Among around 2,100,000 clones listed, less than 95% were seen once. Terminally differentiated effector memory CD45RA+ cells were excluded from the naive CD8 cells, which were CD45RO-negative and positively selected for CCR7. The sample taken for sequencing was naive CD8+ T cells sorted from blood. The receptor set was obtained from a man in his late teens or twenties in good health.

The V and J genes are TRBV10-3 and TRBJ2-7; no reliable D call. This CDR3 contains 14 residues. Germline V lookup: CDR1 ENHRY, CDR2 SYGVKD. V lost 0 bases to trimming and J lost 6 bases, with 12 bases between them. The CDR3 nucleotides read TGTGCCATCAGTGAGTCGCCCGAATCCGGCGAGCAGTACTTC. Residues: CAISESPESGEQYF.

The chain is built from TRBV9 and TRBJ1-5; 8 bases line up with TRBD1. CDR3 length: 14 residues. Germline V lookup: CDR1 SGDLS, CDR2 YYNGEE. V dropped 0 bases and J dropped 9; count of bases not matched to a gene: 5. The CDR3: CASSVGTGGWPQHF. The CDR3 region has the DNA TGTGCCAGCAGCGTAGGTACAGGGGGATGGCCCCAGCATTTT.

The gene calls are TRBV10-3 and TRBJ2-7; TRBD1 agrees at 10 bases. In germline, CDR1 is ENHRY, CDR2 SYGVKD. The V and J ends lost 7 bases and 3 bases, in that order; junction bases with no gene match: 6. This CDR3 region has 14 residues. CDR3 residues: CAITPGQGHYEQYF. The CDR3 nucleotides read TGTGCCATCACACCGGGACAGGGGCACTACGAGCAGTACTTC.

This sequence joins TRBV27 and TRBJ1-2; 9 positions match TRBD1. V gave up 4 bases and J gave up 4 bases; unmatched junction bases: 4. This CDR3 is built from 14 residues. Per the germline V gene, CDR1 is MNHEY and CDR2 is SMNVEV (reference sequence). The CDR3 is CASSWDRDGYGYTF. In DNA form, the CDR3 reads TGTGCCAGCAGTTGGGACAGGGACGGCTATGGCTACACCTTC.

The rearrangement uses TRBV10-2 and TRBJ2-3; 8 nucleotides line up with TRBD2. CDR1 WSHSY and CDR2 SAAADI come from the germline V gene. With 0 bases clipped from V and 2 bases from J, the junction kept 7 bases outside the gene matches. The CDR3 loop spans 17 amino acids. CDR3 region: CASSESVVAGPTDTQYF. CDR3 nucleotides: TGCGCCAGCAGTGAGTCGGTGGTAGCGGGACCCACAGATACGCAGTATTTT.

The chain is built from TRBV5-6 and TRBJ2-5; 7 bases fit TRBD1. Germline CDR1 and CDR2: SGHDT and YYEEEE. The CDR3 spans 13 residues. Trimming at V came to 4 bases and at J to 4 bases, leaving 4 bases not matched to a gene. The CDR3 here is CASSATGVETQYF. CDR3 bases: TGTGCCAGCAGCGCCACAGGGGTAGAGACCCAGTACTTC.

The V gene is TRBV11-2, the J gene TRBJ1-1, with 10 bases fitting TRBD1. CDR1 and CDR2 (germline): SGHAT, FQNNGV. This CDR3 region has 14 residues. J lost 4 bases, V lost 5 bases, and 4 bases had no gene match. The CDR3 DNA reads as TGTGCCAGCAGCGGGCGACAGGGGGCCACTGAAGCTTTCTTT. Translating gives CASSGRQGATEAFF.

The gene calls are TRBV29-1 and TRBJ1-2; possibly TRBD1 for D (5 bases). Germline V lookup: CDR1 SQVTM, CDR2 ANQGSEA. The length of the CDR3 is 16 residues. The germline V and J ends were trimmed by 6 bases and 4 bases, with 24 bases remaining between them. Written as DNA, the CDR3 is TGCAGCGTCCTCCCCTCGGGACTAATGGATGGCTATGGCTACACCTTC. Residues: CSVLPSGLMDGYGYTF. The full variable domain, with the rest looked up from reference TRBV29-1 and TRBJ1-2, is SAVISQKPSRDICQRGTSLTIQCQVDSQVTMMFWYRQQPGQSLTLIATANQGSEATYESGFVIDKFPISRPNLTFSTLTVSNMSPEDSSIYLCSVLPSGLMDGYGYTFGSGTRLTVV.

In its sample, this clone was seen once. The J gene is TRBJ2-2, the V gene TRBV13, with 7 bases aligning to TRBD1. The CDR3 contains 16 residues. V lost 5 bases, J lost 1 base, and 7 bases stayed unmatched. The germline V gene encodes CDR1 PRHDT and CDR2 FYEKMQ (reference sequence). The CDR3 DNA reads TGTGCCAGCAGCGGCCCGGGACAGAAGAACACCGGGGAGCTGTTTTTT. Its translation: CASSGPGQKNTGELFF.

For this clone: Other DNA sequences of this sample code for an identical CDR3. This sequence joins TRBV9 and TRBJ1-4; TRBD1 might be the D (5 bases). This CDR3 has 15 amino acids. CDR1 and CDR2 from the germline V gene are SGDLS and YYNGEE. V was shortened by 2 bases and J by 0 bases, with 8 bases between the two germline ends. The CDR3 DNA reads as TGTGCCAGCAGCGTTGGGGGGGCAACTAATGAAAAACTGTTTTTT. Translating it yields CASSVGGATNEKLFF.

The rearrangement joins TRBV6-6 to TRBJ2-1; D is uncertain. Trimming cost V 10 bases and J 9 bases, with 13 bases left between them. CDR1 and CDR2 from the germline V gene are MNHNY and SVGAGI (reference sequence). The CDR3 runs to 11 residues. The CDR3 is CATGDVAEQFF. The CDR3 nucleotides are TGTGCCACCGGTGATGTCGCTGAGCAGTTCTTC.

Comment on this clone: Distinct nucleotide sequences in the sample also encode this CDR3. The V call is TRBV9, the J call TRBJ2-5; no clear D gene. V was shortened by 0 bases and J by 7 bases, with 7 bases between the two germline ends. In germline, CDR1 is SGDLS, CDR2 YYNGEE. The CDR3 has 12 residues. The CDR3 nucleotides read TGTGCCAGCAGCGTAGGGGAAGGGACCCAGTACTTC. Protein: CASSVGEGTQYF.

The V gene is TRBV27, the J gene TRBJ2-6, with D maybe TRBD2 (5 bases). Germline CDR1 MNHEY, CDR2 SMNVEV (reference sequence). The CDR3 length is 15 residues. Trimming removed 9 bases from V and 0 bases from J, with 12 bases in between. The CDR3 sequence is CASSVGSSGANVLTF. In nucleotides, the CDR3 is TGTGCCAGTAGCGTGGGGAGCTCTGGGGCCAACGTCCTGACTTTC.

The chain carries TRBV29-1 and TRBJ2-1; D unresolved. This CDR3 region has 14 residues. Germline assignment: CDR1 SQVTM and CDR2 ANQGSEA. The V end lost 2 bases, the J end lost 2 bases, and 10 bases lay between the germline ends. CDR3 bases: TGCAGCGTTGAATTGGGCCTTCCCTACAATGAGCAGTTCTTC. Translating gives CSVELGLPYNEQFF.

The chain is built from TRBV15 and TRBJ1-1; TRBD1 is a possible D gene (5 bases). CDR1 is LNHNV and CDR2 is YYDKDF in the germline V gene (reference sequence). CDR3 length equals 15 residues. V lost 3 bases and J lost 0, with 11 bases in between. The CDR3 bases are TGTGCCACCAGCAGGGAGGACATTTTGAACACTGAAGCTTTCTTT. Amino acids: CATSREDILNTEAFF.

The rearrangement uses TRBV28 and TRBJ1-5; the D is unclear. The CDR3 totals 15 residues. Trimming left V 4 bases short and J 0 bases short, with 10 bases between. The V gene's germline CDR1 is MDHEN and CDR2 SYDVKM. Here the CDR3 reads CASSSPWTSNQPQHF. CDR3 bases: TGTGCCAGCAGTTCCCCATGGACTAGCAATCAGCCCCAGCATTTT. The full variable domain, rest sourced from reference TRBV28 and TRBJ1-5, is DVKVTQSSRYLVKRTGEKVFLECVQDMDHENMFWYRQDPGLGLRLIYFSYDVKMKEKGDIPEGYSVSREKKERFSLILESASTNQTSMYLCASSSPWTSNQPQHFGDGTRLSIL.

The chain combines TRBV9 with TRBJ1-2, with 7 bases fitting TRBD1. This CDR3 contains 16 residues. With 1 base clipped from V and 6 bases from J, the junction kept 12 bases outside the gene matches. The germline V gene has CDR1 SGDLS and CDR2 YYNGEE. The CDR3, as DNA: TGTGCCAGCAGCGTAACGTTTAGACAGGGCGAGGATGGCTACACCTTC. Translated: CASSVTFRQGEDGYTF.

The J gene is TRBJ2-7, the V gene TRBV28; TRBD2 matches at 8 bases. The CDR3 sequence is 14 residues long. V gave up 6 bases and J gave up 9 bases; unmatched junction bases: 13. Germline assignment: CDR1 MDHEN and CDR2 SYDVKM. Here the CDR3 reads CASSSGLGVLGQYF. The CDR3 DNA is TGTGCCAGCAGCTCGGGACTAGGGGTTTTGGGGCAGTACTTC. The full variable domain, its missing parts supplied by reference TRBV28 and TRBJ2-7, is DVKVTQSSRYLVKRTGEKVFLECVQDMDHENMFWYRQDPGLGLRLIYFSYDVKMKEKGDIPEGYSVSREKKERFSLILESASTNQTSMYLCASSSGLGVLGQYFGPGTRLTVT.

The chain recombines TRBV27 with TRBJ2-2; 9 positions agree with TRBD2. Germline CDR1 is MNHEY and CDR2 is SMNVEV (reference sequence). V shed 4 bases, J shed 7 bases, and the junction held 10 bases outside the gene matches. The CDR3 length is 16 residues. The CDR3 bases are TGTGCCAGCAGTTCCCTTACTGCGCGGGGGGGCGGGGAGCTGTTTTTT. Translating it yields CASSSLTARGGGELFF.

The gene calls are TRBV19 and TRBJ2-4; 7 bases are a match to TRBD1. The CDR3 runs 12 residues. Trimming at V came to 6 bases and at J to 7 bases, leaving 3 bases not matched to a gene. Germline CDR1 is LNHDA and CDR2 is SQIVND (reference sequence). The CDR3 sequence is CASRQGWNIQYF. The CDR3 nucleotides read TGTGCCAGTAGACAGGGGTGGAACATTCAGTACTTC.

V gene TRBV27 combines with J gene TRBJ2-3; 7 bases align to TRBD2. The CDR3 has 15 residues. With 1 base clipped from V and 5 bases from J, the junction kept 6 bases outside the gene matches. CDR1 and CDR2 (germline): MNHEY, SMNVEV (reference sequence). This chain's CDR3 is CASSLFAGALDTQYF. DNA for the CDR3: TGTGCCAGCAGTTTATTTGCGGGAGCGTTAGATACGCAGTATTTT.

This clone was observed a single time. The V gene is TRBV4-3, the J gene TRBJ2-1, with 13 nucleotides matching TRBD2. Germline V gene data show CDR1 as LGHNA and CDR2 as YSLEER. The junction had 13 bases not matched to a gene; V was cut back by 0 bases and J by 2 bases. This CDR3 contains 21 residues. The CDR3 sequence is CASSQESELAGGPITYNEQFF. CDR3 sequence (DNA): TGCGCCAGCAGCCAAGAATCGGAACTAGCGGGAGGGCCAATCACCTACAATGAGCAGTTCTTC.

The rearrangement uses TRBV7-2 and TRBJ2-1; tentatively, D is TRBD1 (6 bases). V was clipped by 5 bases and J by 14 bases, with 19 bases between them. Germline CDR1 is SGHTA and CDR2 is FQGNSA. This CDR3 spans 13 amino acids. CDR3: CASSPRRQDEKFF. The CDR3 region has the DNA TGTGCCAGCAGCCCTCGCAGACAGGATGAAAAGTTCTTC.

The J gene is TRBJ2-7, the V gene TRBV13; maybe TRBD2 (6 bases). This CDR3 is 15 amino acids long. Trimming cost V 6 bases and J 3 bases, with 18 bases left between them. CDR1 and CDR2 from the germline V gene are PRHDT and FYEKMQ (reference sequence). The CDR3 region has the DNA TGTGCCAGCAGTCAAGGAGGGATTTCCATCTACGAGCAGTACTTC. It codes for CASSQGGISIYEQYF.

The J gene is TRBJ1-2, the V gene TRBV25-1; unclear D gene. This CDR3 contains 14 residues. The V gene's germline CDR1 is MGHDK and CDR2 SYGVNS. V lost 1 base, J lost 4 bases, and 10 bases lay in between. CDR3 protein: CASSEFGQAYGYTF. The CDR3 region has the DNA TGTGCCAGCAGTGAATTTGGGCAGGCCTATGGCTACACCTTC.

CDR3 amino acids: CASSFGSQTTYGYTF. For the CDR3, the DNA is TGTGCCAGCAGCTTCGGTAGCCAGACCACCTATGGCTACACCTTC. This chain uses TRBV11-2 with TRBJ1-2; D is ambiguous. The CDR3 sequence is 15 residues long. CDR1 is SGHAT, CDR2 FQNNGV, per germline. Deletions cut 3 bases from V and 4 bases from J, with 15 bases between. Drawing the rest from reference TRBV11-2 and TRBJ1-2, the complete variable domain is EAGVAQSPRYKIIEKRQSVAFWCNPISGHATLYWYQQILGQGPKLLIQFQNNGVVDDSQLPKDRFSAERLKGVDSTLKIQPAKLEDSAVYLCASSFGSQTTYGYTFGSGTRLTVV.

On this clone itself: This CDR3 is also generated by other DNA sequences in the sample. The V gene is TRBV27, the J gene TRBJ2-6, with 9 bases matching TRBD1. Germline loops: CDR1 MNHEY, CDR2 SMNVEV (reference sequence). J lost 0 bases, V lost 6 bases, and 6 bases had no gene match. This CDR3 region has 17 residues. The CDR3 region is CASSRTGVRSGANVLTF. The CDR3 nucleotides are TGTGCCAGCAGCCGGACAGGGGTACGCTCTGGGGCCAACGTCCTGACTTTC.

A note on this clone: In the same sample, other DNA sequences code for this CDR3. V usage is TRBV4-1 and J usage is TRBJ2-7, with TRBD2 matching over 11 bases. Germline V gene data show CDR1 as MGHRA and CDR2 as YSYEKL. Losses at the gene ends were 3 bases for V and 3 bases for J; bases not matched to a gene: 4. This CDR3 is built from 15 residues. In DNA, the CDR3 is TGCGCCAGCAGCCAGTTACTAGCGGGAGTCTACGAGCAGTACTTC. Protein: CASSQLLAGVYEQYF.

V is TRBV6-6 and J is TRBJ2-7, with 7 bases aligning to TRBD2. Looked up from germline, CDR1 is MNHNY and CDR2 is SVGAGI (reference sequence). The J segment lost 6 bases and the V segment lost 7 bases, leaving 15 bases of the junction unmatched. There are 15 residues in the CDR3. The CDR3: CASNRPTAGIGEQYF. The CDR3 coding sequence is TGTGCCAGCAATCGACCGACAGCGGGAATCGGCGAGCAGTACTTC.